One sample yielded the 17 T cell receptor beta chains listed below, sequenced in a study of blood T cell repertoires in COVID-19. This table comes from immunoSEQ multiplex PCR, and its TCRdb copy is limited to in-frame clones, with some not included. Found here are 300,000 to 350,000 clones, about 90% of them singletons; the top ten hold approximately 2.2%. Sequencing was done on a sample of peripheral blood. The source of these receptors is a man aged 18 to 35 with active or convalescent COVID-19.

The chain couples TRBV18 to TRBJ1-1, with 10 bases identical to TRBD1. The CDR3 is 19 residues long. Losses at the gene ends were 2 bases for V and 0 bases for J; bases not matched to a gene: 12. CDR1 KGHSH and CDR2 LQKENI come from the germline V gene. The CDR3 nucleotides read TGTGCCAGCTCACCAAGGTCCGGGACAGGGGCGTTCATGAACACTGAAGCTTTCTTT. It encodes CASSPRSGTGAFMNTEAFF. Using reference TRBV18 and TRBJ1-1 for the parts outside the CDR3, the full variable domain is NAGVMQNPRHLVRRRGQEARLRCSPMKGHSHVYWYRQLPEEGLKFMVYLQKENIIDESGMPKERFSAEFPKEGPSILRIQQVVRGDSAAYFCASSPRSGTGAFMNTEAFFGQGTRLTVV.

The chain links TRBV6-5 to TRBJ1-6; D not certain. Between the trimmed V and J ends, which lost 0 bases and 9 bases, there was a span of 12 bases. There are 15 residues in the CDR3. The germline V gene encodes CDR1 MNHEY and CDR2 SVGAGI. The CDR3, as DNA: TGTGCCAGCAGTTACTCGAGTGTCCGGGGTTCACCCCTCCACTTT. This gives the protein CASSYSSVRGSPLHF.

This clone occurred once. The rearrangement links TRBV12-3 or TRBV12-4 to TRBJ1-2; a possible D gene is TRBD1 (5 bases). The CDR3 totals 13 residues. The ends were cut back, 6 bases at V and 1 base at J, with 9 bases in the middle. CDR3 region: CASRRGLNYGYTF. The CDR3, as DNA: TGTGCCAGCAGAAGGGGACTTAACTATGGCTACACCTTC.

This chain connects TRBV11-2 to TRBJ1-1; the match to TRBD1 covers 10 bases. V gave up 4 bases and J gave up 5 bases; unmatched junction bases: 7. Germline V gene data show CDR1 as SGHAT and CDR2 as FQNNGV. The CDR3 is 15 amino acids. The CDR3 DNA follows: TGTGCCAGCAGCTCCCCTCGGACAGGGGGGACTGAAGCTTTCTTT. Protein product: CASSSPRTGGTEAFF.

The chain couples TRBV7-9 to TRBJ2-7; D unresolved. The CDR3 sequence is 12 residues long. Germline-derived CDR1 and CDR2 are SEHNR and FQNEAQ (reference sequence). Between the trimmed V and J ends, which lost 4 bases and 4 bases, there was a span of 8 bases. The CDR3 sequence is CASSSTVYEQYF. In DNA form, the CDR3 reads TGTGCCAGCAGCTCTACGGTGTACGAGCAGTACTTC. The variable domain in full, with the rest retrieved from reference TRBV7-9 and TRBJ2-7, is DTGVSQNPRHKITKRGQNVTFRCDPISEHNRLYWYRQTLGQGPEFLTYFQNEAQLEKSRLLSDRFSAERPKGSFSTLEIQRTEQGDSAMYLCASSSTVYEQYFGPGTRLTVT.

This clone has just one count. The chain combines TRBV5-1 with TRBJ2-1; TRBD1 might be the D (5 bases). This CDR3 comprises 15 residues. With 2 bases removed from V and 2 bases from J, the gap between germline ends came to 11 bases. Germline V lookup: CDR1 SGHRS, CDR2 YFSETQ. The chain's CDR3 is CASSLDSPTYNEQFF. The CDR3 DNA sequence: TGCGCCAGCAGCTTAGACAGTCCGACCTACAATGAGCAGTTCTTC.

The chain combines TRBV6-5 with TRBJ2-4, with 11 nucleotides matching TRBD1. The CDR3 runs to 15 residues. Losses at the gene ends were 6 bases for V and 4 bases for J; bases not matched to a gene: 5. Germline assignment: CDR1 MNHEY and CDR2 SVGAGI. CDR3 DNA sequence: TGTGCCAGCAGGGAGGGACAGGGGGGGAAAAACATTCAGTACTTC. Translation gives CASREGQGGKNIQYF.

The V call is TRBV4-1, the J call TRBJ2-7; the match to TRBD2 covers 9 bases. Trimming took 0 bases from V and 2 from J; bases not matched to a gene: 5. Germline CDR1 MGHRA, CDR2 YSYEKL. This CDR3 has 16 amino acids. As DNA, the CDR3 is TGCGCCAGCAGCCAAGATCGGGGCGGGGGGGCCTACGAGCAGTACTTC. It specifies CASSQDRGGGAYEQYF.

This clone was observed at least ten times. V is TRBV6-2 or TRBV6-3 and J is TRBJ1-1, with unresolved D. The V end was cut by 4 bases, the J end by 1 base, with 7 bases between. CDR1 is MNHEY and CDR2 is SVGEGT in the germline V gene. CDR3 size: 13 residues. The DNA for the CDR3 is TGTGCCAGCAGTTTCACTGAGAACACTGAAGCTTTCTTT. Translation: CASSFTENTEAFF.

V usage is TRBV2 and J usage is TRBJ2-5, with D maybe TRBD1 (6 bases). Trimming shortened V by 5 bases and J by 0 bases, and 10 bases separated the two germline ends. The germline CDR1 and CDR2 sequences are SNHLY and FYNNEI. The CDR3 runs 14 residues. The CDR3 loop is CASSRTGYQETQYF. The DNA for the CDR3 is TGTGCCAGCAGTCGAACAGGGTACCAAGAGACCCAGTACTTC.

The CDR3 loop reads CASSLDSLNEKLFF. The CDR3 coding sequence is TGTGCCAGCAGCTTGGACAGCCTTAATGAAAAACTGTTTTTT. The chain employs TRBV5-4 and TRBJ1-4, with unresolved D. The CDR3 has 14 amino acids. V lost 0 bases and J 4 bases, leaving 7 bases between the germline ends. Looked up from germline, CDR1 is SGHNT and CDR2 is YYREEE (reference sequence). Full variable domain (outside the CDR3, taken from reference TRBV5-4 and TRBJ1-4): ETGVTQSPTHLIKTRGQQVTLRCSSQSGHNTVSWYQQALGQGPQFIFQYYREEENGRGNFPPRFSGLQFPNYSSELNVNALELDDSALYLCASSLDSLNEKLFFGSGTQLSVL.

The genes are TRBV24-1 and TRBJ1-2, with 10 bases lining up with TRBD1. Germline V CDR1 and CDR2: KGHDR, SFDVKD. J gave up 7 bases and V 5 bases, and 9 bases lay outside the gene matches. The CDR3 is made up of 15 amino acids. For the CDR3, the DNA is TGTGCCACCAGTGCCGCCGGGACAGGGGAGGCTGGCTACACCTTC. Translation gives CATSAAGTGEAGYTF.

The J gene is TRBJ2-7, the V gene TRBV18; possibly TRBD1 for D (6 bases). V lost 3 bases to trimming and J lost 3 bases, with 15 bases between them. The CDR3 covers 15 residues. Germline CDR1 and CDR2: KGHSH and LQKENI. Written as DNA, the CDR3 is TGTGCCAGCTCACCCAGGGATAGGGGGTTCTACGAGCAGTACTTC. It translates to CASSPRDRGFYEQYF.

The chain is built from TRBV19 and TRBJ1-3; TRBD1 is a possible D gene (5 bases). V shed 3 bases and J shed 0 bases, with 12 bases lying between them. Germline lookup yields CDR1 LNHDA and CDR2 SQIVND (reference sequence). This CDR3 has 16 residues. CDR3 residues: CASSINRFRSGNTIYF. Here the CDR3 DNA reads TGTGCCAGTAGTATCAACAGGTTCCGCTCTGGAAACACCATATATTTT.

This chain joins TRBV6-6 and TRBJ1-2; no firm D call. Germline CDR1 reads MNHNY; CDR2 reads SVGAGI (reference sequence). The ends were cut back, 6 bases at V and 8 bases at J, with 10 bases in the middle. CDR3 length equals 11 residues. The CDR3 region is CASSQEWGYTF. CDR3 DNA: TGTGCCAGCAGCCAAGAGTGGGGCTACACCTTC.

The chain uses TRBV5-1 and TRBJ1-1; possible D gene TRBD1, 6 bases. Trimming pared 5 bases from V and 0 bases from J, leaving 14 bases between. The CDR3 has 15 amino acids. CDR1 SGHRS and CDR2 YFSETQ come from the germline V gene. The CDR3 spells CASSSNQGMNTEAFF. The CDR3 DNA follows: TGCGCCAGCAGTTCAAACCAGGGGATGAACACTGAAGCTTTCTTT.

The genes are TRBV15 and TRBJ2-2; the match to TRBD2 covers 11 bases. The trim removed 5 bases at V and 6 bases at J, leaving 11 bases unmatched. The germline V gene encodes CDR1 LNHNV and CDR2 YYDKDF (reference sequence). This CDR3 has 17 amino acids. The CDR3 is CATSESKLAGAAGELFF. CDR3 sequence (DNA): TGTGCCACCAGCGAAAGTAAACTAGCGGGAGCCGCCGGGGAGCTGTTTTTT. The full variable domain, completed using reference TRBV15 and TRBJ2-2, is DAMVIQNPRYQVTQFGKPVTLSCSQTLNHNVMYWYQQKSSQAPKLLFHYYDKDFNNEADTPDNFQSRRPNTSFCFLDIRSPGLGDTAMYLCATSESKLAGAAGELFFGEGSRLTVL.